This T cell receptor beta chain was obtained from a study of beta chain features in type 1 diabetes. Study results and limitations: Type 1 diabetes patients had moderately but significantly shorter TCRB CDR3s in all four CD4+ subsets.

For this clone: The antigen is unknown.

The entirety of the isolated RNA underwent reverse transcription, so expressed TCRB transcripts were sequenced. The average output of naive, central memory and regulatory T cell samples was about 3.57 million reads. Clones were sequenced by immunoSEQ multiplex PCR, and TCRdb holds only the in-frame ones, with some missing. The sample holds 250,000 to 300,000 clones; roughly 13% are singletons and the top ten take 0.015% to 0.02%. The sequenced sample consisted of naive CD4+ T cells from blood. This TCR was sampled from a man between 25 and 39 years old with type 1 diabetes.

The CDR3, as DNA: TGTGCCAGCAGTTTATCCCGACATCTAGCGGGTGAGCCATACTTC. It specifies CASSLSRHLAGEPYF. The chain couples TRBV27 to TRBJ2-7, with 8 bases lining up with TRBD2. This CDR3 region has 15 residues. The V and J ends lost 0 bases and 13 bases, in that order; junction bases with no gene match: 14. Germline CDR1 and CDR2: MNHEY and SMNVEV (reference sequence).